Given below is one T cell receptor (beta chain) in context. This clone's antigen is unknown. Nothing much larger sits one base from this clone, and base qualities are not available. These data are taken from a study of cytomegalovirus exposure and HLA in healthy donors (TCRdb year 2017). In terms of the full investigation: A later analysis indicated that the roughly 120 validation repertoires were generated on the platform also employed for the 666 repertoires of the first cohort. The study was designed to test whether signatures of past pathogen exposure could be identified by cataloging public T cell receptors. To predict cytomegalovirus infection status, the study combined high-throughput TCR immunosequencing, statistical association of individual TCRs with disease status, and machine learning. In addition to the first cohort of around 670 subjects, a separate validation cohort of 120 different subjects was used.

Beyond this particular receptor, the publication reports: A later analysis had no HLA typing for the validation cohort, so co-occurrence there was scored across all 130 or so repertoires. It was suggested by the authors that the approach could potentially be generalized to other disease states and immunological phenotypes. The study gave a list of under 200 TCR beta chains associated with cytomegalovirus. Most TCR sequences were observed very rarely across donors, whereas some public TCRs were present in many individuals. In vitro tests confirmed that a few of the cytomegalovirus-associated TCR beta chains recognize cytomegalovirus antigens. In both the original and validation cohorts, the classifier was reported to diagnose cytomegalovirus status with high specificity and sensitivity. Subsequent analysis determined that TCRs grouped into clusters in the first cohort also showed a tendency toward co-occurrence across the 120 validation repertoires, and 90% to 95% of cluster scores exceeded 0.

Donors formed part of the validation cohort, which comprised fewer than 150 subjects and was distinct from the first cohort of under 750 subjects. Library generation was performed with the immunoSEQ multiplex PCR assay. Regarding the original processing steps: A statistical classification framework was built to diagnose cytomegalovirus status from the catalog of TCR beta chain sequences. TCRdb mirrors the immuneACCESS table, restricted to in-frame sequences. Some clones are absent from its copies; in checked studies, under half trace to an unresolved V gene, and the reason for the others is unknown. The V and J calls and clone size come from that table; D and trimming were worked out from the DNA. Within this sample are 76,000 or so clones, with approximately 93% of them counted one time only. Of the sample, 2.5% to 3.5% falls within the top ten clones. Relative to germline, V is 7 bases shorter and J is 5 bases shorter, with 21 bases between their ends. The CDR3 sequence holds 15 residues, the cysteine and phenylalanine included. CDR3 DNA is the only sequence kept; it has 45 bases, read in frame from the first base. CDR1 is given as MDHEN and CDR2 as SYDVKM, both from the germline V gene.

Sequencing used PBMCs. The TCR comes from a woman aged 18-29 years in good health and CMV-seropositive. This chain joins TRBV28 to TRBJ2-7, and TRBD2 may be the D gene, going by 6 matching bases. The CDR3 region reads CASMVGGNMRHEQYF. The nucleotide sequence reads TGTGCCAGCATGGTGGGCGGGAACATGAGGCACGAGCAGTACTTC.